Listed here are 6 T cell receptor beta chains from one sample, sequenced in a study of Ad26.COV2.S vaccination and SARS-CoV-2 variants (dated by TCRdb to 2020 to 2022). This sample's treatment or condition label indicates: some 20 received Ad26.COV2.S at low or high dose, single or two shots; about five received placebo; per-sample allocation not given. For vaccine and placebo recipients, repertoires were sequenced using samples collected on day 63 after the first injection. The library was produced with the immunoSEQ multiplex PCR assay. TCRdb carries this immuneACCESS record with in-frame sequences only. Its versions omit some clonotypes, under half of them owing to an unresolved V gene in the studies checked, with the rest unexplained. The sample table shows about 350,000 clones, and roughly 90% are seen once. The ten most abundant clones make up 6.4% of the sample. The sequences come from peripheral blood, collected in a trial of Ad26.COV2.S vaccine versus placebo. These receptors all come from a person between 18 and 59 years old who received the Ad26.COV2.S COVID-19 vaccine or a placebo.

The chain combines TRBV27 with TRBJ2-3; unclear D gene. V shed 1 base and J shed 6 bases, with 11 bases lying between them. This CDR3 region has 14 residues. Germline CDR1 and CDR2: MNHEY and SMNVEV (reference sequence). The chain's CDR3 is CASSLFTVLDTQYF. CDR3 bases: TGTGCCAGCAGTTTATTTACGGTTTTGGATACGCAGTATTTT.

V gene TRBV28 combines with J gene TRBJ2-7; 10 nucleotides align to TRBD2. The CDR3 covers 15 residues. V was clipped by 6 bases and J by 2 bases; unmatched bases: 7. Per the germline V gene, CDR1 is MDHEN and CDR2 is SYDVKM. The CDR3 spells CASSPGLAATYEQYF. In nucleotides, the CDR3 is TGTGCCAGCAGCCCCGGACTAGCGGCCACCTACGAGCAGTACTTC.

The V gene is TRBV7-3, the J gene TRBJ1-6; perhaps TRBD1 as D (5 bases). CDR3 size: 13 residues. The V and J ends lost 5 bases and 6 bases respectively, with 8 bases between them. Germline V CDR1 and CDR2: SGHTA, FQGTGA. The CDR3, as DNA: TGTGCCAGCAGCCCCGGGGCTAATTCACCCCTCCACTTT. It codes for CASSPGANSPLHF. Based on the CDR3 plus reference TRBV7-3 and TRBJ1-6, the full variable domain is GAGVSQTPSNKVTEKGKYVELRCDPISGHTALYWYRQSLGQGPEFLIYFQGTGAADDSGLPNDRFFAVRPEGSVSTLKIQRTERGDSAVYLCASSPGANSPLHFGNGTRLTVT.

About this clone itself: A read error likely explains this, since a far larger clone differs by one base. The same CDR3 can be traced to other DNA sequences in this sample. The chain combines TRBV7-3 with TRBJ2-5, with D unresolved. The ends were cut back, 2 bases at V and 1 base at J, with 5 bases in the middle. The germline CDR1 and CDR2 sequences are SGHTA and FQGTGA. This CDR3 spans 13 amino acids. CDR3 in amino acids: CASSLGRQETQYF. CDR3 sequence (DNA): TGTGCCAGCAGCTTAGGGCGCCAAGAGACCCAGTACTTC.

The genes are TRBV4-1 and TRBJ1-3; no reliable D call. Between the trimmed V and J ends, which lost 1 base and 6 bases, there was a span of 13 bases. The germline gives CDR1 MGHRA, CDR2 YSYEKL. This CDR3 region has 15 residues. In nucleotides, the CDR3 is TGCGCCAGCAGCCAAGTCTCCCCTACTGAAAACACCATATATTTT. Protein product: CASSQVSPTENTIYF.

The genes are TRBV9 and TRBJ2-1, with TRBD2 identical over 11 bases. Germline assignment: CDR1 SGDLS and CDR2 YYNGEE. There are 16 residues in the CDR3. V lost 3 bases to trimming and J lost 5 bases; unmatched junction nucleotides: 7. The CDR3: CASSAPKGLADNEQFF. The CDR3 DNA is TGTGCCAGCAGCGCCCCAAAGGGACTAGCGGACAATGAGCAGTTCTTC.